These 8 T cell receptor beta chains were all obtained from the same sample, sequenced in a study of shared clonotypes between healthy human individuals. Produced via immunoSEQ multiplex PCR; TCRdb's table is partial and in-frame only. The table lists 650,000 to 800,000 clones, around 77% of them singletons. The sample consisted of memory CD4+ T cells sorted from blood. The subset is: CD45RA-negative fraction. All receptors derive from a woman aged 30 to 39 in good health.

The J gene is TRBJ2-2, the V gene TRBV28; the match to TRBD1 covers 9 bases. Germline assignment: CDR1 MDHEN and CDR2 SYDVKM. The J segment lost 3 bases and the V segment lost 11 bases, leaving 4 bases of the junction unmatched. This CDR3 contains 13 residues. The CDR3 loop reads CAGGTGHTGELFF. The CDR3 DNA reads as TGTGCCGGAGGGACAGGGCACACCGGGGAGCTGTTTTTT. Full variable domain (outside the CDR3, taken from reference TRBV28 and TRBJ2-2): DVKVTQSSRYLVKRTGEKVFLECVQDMDHENMFWYRQDPGLGLRLIYFSYDVKMKEKGDIPEGYSVSREKKERFSLILESASTNQTSMYLCAGGTGHTGELFFGEGSRLTVL.

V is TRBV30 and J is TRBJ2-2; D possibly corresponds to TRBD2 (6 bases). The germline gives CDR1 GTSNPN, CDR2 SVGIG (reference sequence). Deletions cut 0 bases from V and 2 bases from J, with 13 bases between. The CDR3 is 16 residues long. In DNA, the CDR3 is TGTGCCTGGAGTGTAGGGCCTAGCGCCAACACCGGGGAGCTGTTTTTT. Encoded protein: CAWSVGPSANTGELFF.

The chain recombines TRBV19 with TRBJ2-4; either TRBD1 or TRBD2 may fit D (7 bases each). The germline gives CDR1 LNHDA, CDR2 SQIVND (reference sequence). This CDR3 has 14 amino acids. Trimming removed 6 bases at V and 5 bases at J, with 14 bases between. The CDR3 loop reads CASRPAGGENIQYF. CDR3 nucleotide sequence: TGTGCCAGTAGGCCAGCAGGGGGGGAAAACATTCAGTACTTC.

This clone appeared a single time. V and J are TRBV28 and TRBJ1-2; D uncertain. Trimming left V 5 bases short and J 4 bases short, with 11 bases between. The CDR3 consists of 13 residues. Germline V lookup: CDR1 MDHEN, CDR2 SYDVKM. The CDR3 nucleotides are TGTGCCAGCAGTCCTACTGGACCCTATGGCTACACCTTC. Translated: CASSPTGPYGYTF.

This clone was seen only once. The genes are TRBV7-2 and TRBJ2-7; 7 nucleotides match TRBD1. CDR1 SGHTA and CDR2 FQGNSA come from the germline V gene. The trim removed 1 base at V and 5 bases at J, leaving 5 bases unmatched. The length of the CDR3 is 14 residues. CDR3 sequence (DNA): TGTGCCAGCAGCTTAGACAGGGGAAGCCACGAGCAGTACTTC. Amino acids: CASSLDRGSHEQYF. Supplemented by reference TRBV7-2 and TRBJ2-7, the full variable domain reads GAGVSQSPSNKVTEKGKDVELRCDPISGHTALYWYRQSLGQGLEFLIYFQGNSAPDKSGLPSDRFSAERTGGSVSTLTIQRTQQEDSAVYLCASSLDRGSHEQYFGPGTRLTVT.

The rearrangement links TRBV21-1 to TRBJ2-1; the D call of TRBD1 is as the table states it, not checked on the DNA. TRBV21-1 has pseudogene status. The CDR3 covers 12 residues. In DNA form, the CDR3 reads TGTGCCAGCAGCAAAAGGGGACAGGGGCAGTTCTTC. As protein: CASSKRGQGQFF.

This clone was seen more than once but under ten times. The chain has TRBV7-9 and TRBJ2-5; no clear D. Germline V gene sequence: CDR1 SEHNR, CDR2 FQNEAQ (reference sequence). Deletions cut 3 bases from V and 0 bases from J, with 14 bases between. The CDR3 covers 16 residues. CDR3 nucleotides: TGTGCCAGCAGCTTCAAGGCAGGCCTATACCAAGAGACCCAGTACTTC. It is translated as CASSFKAGLYQETQYF. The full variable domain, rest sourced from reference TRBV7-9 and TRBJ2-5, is DTGVSQNPRHKITKRGQNVTFRCDPISEHNRLYWYRQTLGQGPEFLTYFQNEAQLEKSRLLSDRFSAERPKGSFSTLEIQRTEQGDSAMYLCASSFKAGLYQETQYFGPGTRLLVL.

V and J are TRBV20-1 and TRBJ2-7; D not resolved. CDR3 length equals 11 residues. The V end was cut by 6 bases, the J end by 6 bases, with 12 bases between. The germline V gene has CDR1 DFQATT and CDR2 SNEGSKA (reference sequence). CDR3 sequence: CSARTNAEQYF. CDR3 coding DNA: TGCAGTGCCCGCACAAACGCCGAGCAGTACTTC.